This TCR beta chain derives from a study of monozygotic twins with inflammatory bowel disease. Broader study findings: Between concordant and discordant twins, repertoire similarity failed to differ, a result that limited power may explain.

Each of TCRalpha and TCRbeta cDNA went through two nested PCRs, lasting approximately 17 and 9 cycles. With the 5' RACE reads reprocessed, TCRdb shows one record per CDR3 protein and no DNA. This sample contains 300,000 to 450,000 distinct CDR3 sequences. This CDR3 has 17 amino acids. Comment on this clonotype: What it binds is not known.

Sample: blood. The receptor's source is a human donor with ulcerative colitis or Crohn's disease, or a healthy co-twin of an affected twin (not recorded which). The rearrangement links TRBV12-3 or TRBV12-4 to TRBJ2-1; there is no DNA to check the TCRdb D call of TRBD2. Here the CDR3 reads CASSFSGLAFSYNEQFF.